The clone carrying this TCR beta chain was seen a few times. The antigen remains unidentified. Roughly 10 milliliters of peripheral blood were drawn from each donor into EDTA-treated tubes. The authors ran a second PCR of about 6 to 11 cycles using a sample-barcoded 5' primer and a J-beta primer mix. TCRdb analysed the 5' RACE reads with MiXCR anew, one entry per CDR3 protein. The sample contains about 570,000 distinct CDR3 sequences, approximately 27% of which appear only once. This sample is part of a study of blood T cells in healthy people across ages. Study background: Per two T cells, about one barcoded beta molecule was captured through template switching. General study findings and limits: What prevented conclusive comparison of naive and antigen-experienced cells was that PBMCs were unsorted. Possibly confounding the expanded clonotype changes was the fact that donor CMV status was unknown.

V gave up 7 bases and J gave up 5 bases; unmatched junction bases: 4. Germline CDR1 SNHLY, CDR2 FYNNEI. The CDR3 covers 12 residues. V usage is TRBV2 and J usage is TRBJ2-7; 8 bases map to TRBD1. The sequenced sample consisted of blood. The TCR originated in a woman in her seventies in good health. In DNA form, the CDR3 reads TGTGCCAGCAACGGACAGGGTAACGAGCAGTACTTC. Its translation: CASNGQGNEQYF. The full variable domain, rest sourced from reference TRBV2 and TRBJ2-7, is EPEVTQTPSHQVTQMGQEVILRCVPISNHLYFYWYRQILGQKVEFLVSFYNNEISEKSEIFDDQFSVERPDGSNFTLKIRSTKLEDSAMYFCASNGQGNEQYFGPGTRLTVT.